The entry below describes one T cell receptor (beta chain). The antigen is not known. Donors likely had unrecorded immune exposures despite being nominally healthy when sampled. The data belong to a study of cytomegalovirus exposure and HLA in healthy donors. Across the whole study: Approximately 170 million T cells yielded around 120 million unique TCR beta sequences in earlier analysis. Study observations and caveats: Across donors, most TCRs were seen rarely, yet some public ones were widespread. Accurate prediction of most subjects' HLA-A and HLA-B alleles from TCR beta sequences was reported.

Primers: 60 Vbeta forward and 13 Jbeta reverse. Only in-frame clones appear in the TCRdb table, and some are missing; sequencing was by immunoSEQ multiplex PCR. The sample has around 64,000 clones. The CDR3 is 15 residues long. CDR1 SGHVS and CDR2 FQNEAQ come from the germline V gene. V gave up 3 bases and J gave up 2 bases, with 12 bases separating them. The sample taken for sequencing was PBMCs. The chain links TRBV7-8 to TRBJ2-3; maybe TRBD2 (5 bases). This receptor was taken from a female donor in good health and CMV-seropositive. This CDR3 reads CASSFVDSFTDTQYF. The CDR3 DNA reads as TGTGCCAGCAGCTTCGTGGACTCCTTCACAGATACGCAGTATTTT.